This TCR beta chain comes out of a study of T cell responses to AZD1222 COVID-19 vaccine (dated by TCRdb to the early 2020s). With respect to the entire study: AZD1222 recipients with second doses at about 4 weeks or about 12 weeks were pooled, because spike-specific TCR depth and breadth did not differ between schedules. A total of 233 trial participants underwent TCR sequencing, of whom about 200 had received two doses of AZD1222 and 26 had received two doses of the MenACWY control vaccine. Trial participants were enrolled by age into subgroups of 18-55, 56-69 and 70-plus years, and 148, 28 and 57 TCR-sequenced participants, respectively, were included in these subgroups.

The CDR3 regions of human TCRbeta chains were analyzed by immunosequencing. For the original study's pipeline: TCRs in the repertoires were compared against a reference library of SARS-CoV-2-specific TCRs that had been generated with the MIRA antigen-specificity platform. Breadth meant the fraction of unique TCRs that were SARS-CoV-2-associated, whereas depth meant the fraction of total T cells that were SARS-CoV-2-associated. Using the MIRA data, each spike-specific TCR was mapped to the spike region that the TCR reacts to and placed in a CD4 or CD8 class. Log10-transformed breadth and depth values were compared by one-way ANOVA with Sidak's multiple comparisons tests. In its TCRdb copy, this immuneACCESS table keeps in-frame sequences only and misses some clones. Where compared with another copy, unresolved V genes explain less than half of these, and the others have no known cause. The V and J calls and the clone size are those of that table, but D and trimming were determined from the DNA. In all, the sample holds approximately 140,000 clones, and about 93% of those were seen once. The top ten clonotypes cover 5% to 5.5% of the sample.

According to the study, the label for this sample's time point signals: baseline before first vaccination. Vaccinee samples came from UK trials COV001 and COV002, including a single-blind randomized controlled phase 2/3 trial of AZD1222 (ChAdOx1 nCoV-19) in healthy adults. For TCRbeta chain sequencing, PBMC samples were collected from trial participants at day 0 and at day 28 after the second dose. This clone was seen more than once but under ten times. Its target antigen remains unknown. One base away there is no much larger clone; base qualities are not given. V ends up 2 bases short and J 5 bases short, with an unmatched junction base count of 12. The CDR3 has 20 amino acids, counting the end cysteine and phenylalanine. Just CDR3 DNA is preserved here, 60 bases in frame from base 1. Per the germline V gene (reference sequence), PRHDT is the CDR1 and FYEKMQ is the CDR2. Here is what the overall study found, with its caveats: After two AZD1222 doses, spike-specific TCR breadth and depth were significantly higher than at day 0 and than in MenACWY recipients. Reportedly, almost half of the unique spike-specific TCRs recognized epitopes lying outside the regions that are mutated in the B.1.351 and B.1.1.7 variants. Most participants were white British and females outnumbered males, and the authors suggested that clonal diversity may have been underestimated. Conclusions about previously exposed vaccinees were limited because only six AZD1222 recipients were SARS-CoV-2 seropositive at baseline. Because no samples from the day 14 peak response were available, repertoires could be characterized only after the peak T cell response. The whole spike protein was spanned by vaccine-associated CD4 TCRs, and dominant responses were seen in regions 160-218 and 743-854. In the small 56-69-year group, the increase in depth fell short of significance, most likely because of low power.

The TCR originated in an adult in good health. The source was peripheral blood, collected on day 0 of AZD1222 vaccination. Rearrangement joined TRBV13 to TRBJ2-2; 15 junctional bases match TRBD2. The CDR3 protein is CASSLYTRTSGRGVTGELFF. The DNA is TGTGCCAGCAGCTTATATACTCGGACTAGCGGGAGGGGTGTGACCGGGGAGCTGTTTTTT.